The present T cell receptor (beta chain) was sequenced within a study of T cell responses to AZD1222 COVID-19 vaccine. For the study at large: Second doses at about 4 or about 12 weeks were pooled.

Worth noting for this clone: What it binds is unknown.

Assay used: immunoSEQ multiplex PCR; TCRdb lists only in-frame clones, some missing. In the table there are 95,000 to 100,000 clones, approximately 90% of which are singletons. Findings and limits, study-wide: Spike-specific TCR breadth and depth went up after people got two AZD1222 doses. Seropositivity was recorded at baseline in only 6 or 7 AZD1222 recipients. Clonal diversity may have been underestimated, and the donors were mostly white British, with more females than males.

Germline values: CDR1 MNHEY, CDR2 SVGEGT. The CDR3 totals 15 residues. V gave up 4 bases and J gave up 4 bases; unmatched junction bases: 7. The gene calls are TRBV6-2 or TRBV6-3 and TRBJ2-1; TRBD2 aligns across 7 bases. This clonotype originated in an adult in good health. This sample comprised peripheral blood, obtained on day 0 of AZD1222 vaccination. Here the CDR3 reads CASSLGGGPYNEQFF. The CDR3 DNA is TGTGCCAGCAGTTTGGGGGGGGGACCTTACAATGAGCAGTTCTTC.